The subject of this entry is one T cell receptor (beta chain). This record belongs to a study of somatic mutations in cytotoxic T cells in rheumatoid arthritis. Generated by immunoSEQ multiplex PCR, the TCRdb table keeps only in-frame clones and is missing some. The table records about 12,000 clones, roughly 72% of them present only once. The CDR3 runs 16 residues. CDR1 and CDR2 (germline): MDHEN, SYDVKM. Trimming left V 4 bases short and J 1 base short, with 14 bases between. The rearrangement uses TRBV28 and TRBJ1-3; D gene uncertain. Material: CD8+ T cells sorted from blood. The clonotype comes from a man between 65 and 85 years old in good health. CDR3 DNA: TGTGCCAGCAGTTACCCGATGAGATGGTCTGGAAACACCATATATTTT. Translated, it gives CASSYPMRWSGNTIYF.